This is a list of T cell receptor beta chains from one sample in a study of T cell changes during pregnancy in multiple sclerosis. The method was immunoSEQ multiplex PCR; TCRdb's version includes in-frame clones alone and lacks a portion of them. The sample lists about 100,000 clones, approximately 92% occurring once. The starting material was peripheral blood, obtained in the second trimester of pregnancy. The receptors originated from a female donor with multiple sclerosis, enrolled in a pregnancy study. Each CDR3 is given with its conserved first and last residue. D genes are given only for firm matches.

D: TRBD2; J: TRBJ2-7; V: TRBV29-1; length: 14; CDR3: CSVVRGSSSYEQYF; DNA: TGCAGCGTCGTGCGGGGGTCAAGCTCCTACGAGCAGTACTTC
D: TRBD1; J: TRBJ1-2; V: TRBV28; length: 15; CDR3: CASSLGDREFGGYTF; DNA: TGTGCCAGCAGTTTAGGGGACAGGGAGTTCGGGGGCTACACCTTC
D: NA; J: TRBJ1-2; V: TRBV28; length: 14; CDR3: CASSLLYRAGGYTF; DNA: TGTGCCAGCAGTTTACTTTACAGGGCAGGTGGCTACACCTTC
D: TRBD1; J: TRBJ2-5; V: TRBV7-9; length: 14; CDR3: CASSLQGAWETQYF; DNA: TGTGCCAGCAGCCTACAGGGGGCGTGGGAGACCCAGTACTTC
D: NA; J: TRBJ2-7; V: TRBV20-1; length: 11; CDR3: CSASDSYEQYF; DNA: TGCAGTGCGAGCGACAGCTACGAGCAGTACTTC
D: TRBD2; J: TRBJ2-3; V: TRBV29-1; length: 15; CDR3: CSAGASGDRTDTQYF; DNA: TGCAGCGCTGGGGCTAGCGGAGATCGCACAGATACGCAGTATTTT
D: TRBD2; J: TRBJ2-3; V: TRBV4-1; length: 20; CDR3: CASSQDRYVAGLAGTDTQYF; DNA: TGCGCCAGCAGCCAAGATCGTTACGTCGCGGGACTAGCAGGAACAGATACGCAGTATTTT
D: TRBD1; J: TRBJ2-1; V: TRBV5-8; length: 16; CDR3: CASSLFSGGTYNEQFF; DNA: TGTGCCAGCAGCTTGTTTTCAGGGGGAACCTACAATGAGCAGTTCTTC
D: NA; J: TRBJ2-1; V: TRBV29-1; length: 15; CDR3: CSVLPGQVVANEQFF; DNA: TGCAGCGTTCTCCCCGGACAAGTTGTGGCGAATGAGCAGTTCTTC
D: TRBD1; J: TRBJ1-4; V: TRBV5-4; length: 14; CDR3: CASSAGQGNEKLFF; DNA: TGTGCCAGCAGCGCGGGACAGGGGAATGAAAAACTGTTTTTT
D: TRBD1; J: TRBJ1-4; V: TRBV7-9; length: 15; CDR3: CASSPWDRVKEKLFF; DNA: TGTGCCAGCAGCCCCTGGGACAGGGTGAAGGAAAAACTGTTTTTT
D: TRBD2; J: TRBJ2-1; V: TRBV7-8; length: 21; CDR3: CASSLNPLGLAGVPSYNEQFF; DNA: TGTGCCAGCAGCTTAAATCCCCTGGGACTAGCGGGAGTTCCCTCCTACAATGAGCAGTTCTTC
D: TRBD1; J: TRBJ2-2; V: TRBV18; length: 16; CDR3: CASSRSGTANTGELFF; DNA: TGTGCCAGCTCACGTTCCGGGACAGCGAACACCGGGGAGCTGTTTTTT
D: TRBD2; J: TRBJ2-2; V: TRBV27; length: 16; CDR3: CASSPLLAGSAGELFF; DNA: TGTGCCAGCAGTCCTTTATTAGCGGGGTCGGCCGGGGAGCTGTTTTTT
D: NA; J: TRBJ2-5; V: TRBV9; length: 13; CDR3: CASSVGRWETQYF; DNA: TGTGCCAGCAGCGTAGGTAGATGGGAGACCCAGTACTTC
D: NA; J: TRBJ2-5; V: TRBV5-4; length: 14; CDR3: CASSRDSDQETQYF; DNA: TGTGCCAGCAGTCGGGACTCAGACCAAGAGACCCAGTACTTC